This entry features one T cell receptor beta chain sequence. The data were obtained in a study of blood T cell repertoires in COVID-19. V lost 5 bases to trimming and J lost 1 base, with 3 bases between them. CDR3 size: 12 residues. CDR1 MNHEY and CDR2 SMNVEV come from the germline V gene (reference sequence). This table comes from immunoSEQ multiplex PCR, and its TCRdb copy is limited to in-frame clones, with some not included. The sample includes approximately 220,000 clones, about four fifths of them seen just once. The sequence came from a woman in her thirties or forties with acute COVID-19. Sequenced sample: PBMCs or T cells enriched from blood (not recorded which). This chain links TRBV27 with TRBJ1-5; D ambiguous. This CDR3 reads CASSRSNQPQHF. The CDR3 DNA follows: TGTGCCAGCAGTCGGAGCAATCAGCCCCAGCATTTT.